The table lists the clone carrying this TCR beta chain with a few counts. Its specificity is not known. Germline V gene data show CDR1 as SNHLY and CDR2 as FYNNEI. This CDR3 comprises 13 residues. J was trimmed by 6 bases and V by 7 bases; bases with no gene match: 6. The sample is drawn from a study of high-grade serous ovarian cancer treatment subgroups. Study at large: Each sample yielded on average about 7,000 unique TCR beta rearrangements from roughly 15,000 reads. Study-level findings and limits: Repertoire similarity ranged about 0.11 to 0.79 between tumors of one patient. These tumor repertoires lack spatial information from bulk sequencing. Repertoire analysis covered CDR3 alone, not CDR1 or CDR2.

The tumor samples were collected prior to definitive surgery or chemotherapy. Only in-frame clones appear in the TCRdb table, and some are missing; sequencing was by immunoSEQ multiplex PCR. The data show almost 4,500 clones, 69% seen once. The clonotype originates from a human donor with high-grade serous ovarian cancer. The rearrangement links TRBV2 to TRBJ2-7, with TRBD1 matching 10 bases. The sequencing sample was made of tumor tissue. The CDR3 here is CASKETGGVEQYF. The CDR3 coding sequence is TGTGCCAGCAAGGAGACAGGGGGCGTCGAGCAGTACTTC.